This TCR beta chain was documented in a study of technical replicates of blood from a few donors. The CDR3 spans 14 residues. The germline gives CDR1 MNHEY, CDR2 SVGAGI. V shed 7 bases, J shed 4 bases, and the junction held 7 bases outside the gene matches. Profiling relied on immunoSEQ multiplex PCR, and the TCRdb table lists in-frame clones only, not all of them. The sample consists of 95,000 to 100,000 clones, approximately 96% of them appearing once. The sequence came from a human donor in good health. The J gene is TRBJ2-5, the V gene TRBV6-5; TRBD1 matches 9 bases. Material: T cells isolated from PBMCs. In DNA form, the CDR3 reads TGTGCCAGCAAGGACAGGGGAACCCGAGAGACCCAGTACTTC. Protein sequence: CASKDRGTRETQYF.